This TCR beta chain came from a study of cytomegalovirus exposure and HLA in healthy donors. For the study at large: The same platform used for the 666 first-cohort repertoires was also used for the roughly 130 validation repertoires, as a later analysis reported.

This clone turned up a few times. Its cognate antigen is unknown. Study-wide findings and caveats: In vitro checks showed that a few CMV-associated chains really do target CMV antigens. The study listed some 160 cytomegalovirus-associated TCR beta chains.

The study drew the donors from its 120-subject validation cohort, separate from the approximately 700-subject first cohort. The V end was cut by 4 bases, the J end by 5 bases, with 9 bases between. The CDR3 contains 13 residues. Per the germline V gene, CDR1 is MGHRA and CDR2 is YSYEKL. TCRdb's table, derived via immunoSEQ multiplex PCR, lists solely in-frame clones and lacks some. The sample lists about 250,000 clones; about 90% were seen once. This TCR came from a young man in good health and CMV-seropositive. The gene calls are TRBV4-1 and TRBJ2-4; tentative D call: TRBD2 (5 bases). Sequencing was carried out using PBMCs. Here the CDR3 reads CASSRLLENIQYF. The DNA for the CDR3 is TGCGCCAGCAGCCGGTTACTAGAAAACATTCAGTACTTC.